The 32 T cell receptor beta chains given below trace back to one sample, sequenced in a study of T cell responses to AZD1222 COVID-19 vaccine (dated by TCRdb to about 2021). The sample's time point label is to be understood as: baseline before first vaccination. The method was the immunoSEQ multiplex PCR assay. The table comes from immuneACCESS by way of TCRdb, which keeps in-frame sequences with V and J called. Part of the clones is missing from these tables; in studies checked, under half for an unresolved V gene and the rest for unknown reasons. In all, the sample holds approximately 90,000 clones, and 85% to 90% of those were seen once. 6% to 9% of the sample belongs to the ten largest clones. The sample consisted of peripheral blood, taken on day 0 of AZD1222 vaccination. The source is an adult in good health.

This clone was seen only once. The V gene is TRBV6-5, the J gene TRBJ1-4; TRBD1 is a possible D gene (6 bases). Germline values: CDR1 MNHEY, CDR2 SVGAGI. This CDR3 comprises 13 residues. Trimming pared 8 bases from V and 7 bases from J, leaving 14 bases between. The CDR3 loop reads CASRTAIGEKLFF. CDR3 in DNA: TGTGCCAGCCGGACAGCGATCGGTGAAAAACTGTTTTTT.

The genes are TRBV18 and TRBJ2-2; 7 bases match TRBD1. Looked up from germline, CDR1 is KGHSH and CDR2 is LQKENI. After removal of 0 bases from V and 4 bases from J, the junction contained 8 bases not matched to a gene. The CDR3 length is 17 residues. CDR3 DNA sequence: TGTGCCAGCTCACCACCGTTGAGGGGGCGTAGCACCGGGGAGCTGTTTTTT. This gives the protein CASSPPLRGRSTGELFF.

This rearrangement joins TRBV19 to TRBJ2-3, with D possibly TRBD1 on 5 matching bases. The CDR3 runs 14 residues. CDR1 is LNHDA, CDR2 SQIVND, per germline (reference sequence). Trimming stripped 3 bases from V and 5 bases from J, with 12 bases between. As DNA, the CDR3 is TGTGCCAGTAGTATCGCTGGGGCAGGAGATACGCAGTATTTT. Residues: CASSIAGAGDTQYF.

CDR3 amino acids: CASSFSQGNIQYF. The CDR3 DNA reads as TGTGCCAGCAGCTTTTCACAGGGGAACATTCAGTACTTC. This chain uses TRBV11-3 with TRBJ2-4, with 7 nucleotides matching TRBD1. V shed 3 bases and J 7 bases; nucleotides not matched to a gene: 3. Germline assignment: CDR1 SGHNT and CDR2 YENEEA. The CDR3 contains 13 residues.

Worth noting for this clone: Its ends do not fully match the called genes, so a read error is possible. The chain uses TRBV11-2 and TRBJ2-1; D might be TRBD1 (6 bases). The CDR3 consists of 16 residues. Germline assignment: CDR1 SGHAT and CDR2 FQNNGV. The CDR3 coding sequence is TGTGCCAGCAGCTTAGGTCGGACAGTCTCCCACAATGAGCAGTTCTTC. Translation: CASSLGRTVSHNEQFF.

The genes are TRBV5-1 and TRBJ2-7, with D possibly matching TRBD1 (5 bases). V lost 0 bases to trimming and J lost 0 bases, with 16 bases between them. The CDR3 runs to 17 residues. In germline, CDR1 is SGHRS, CDR2 YFSETQ. This CDR3 reads CASSLANQYRSSYEQYF. The DNA of the CDR3 is TGCGCCAGCAGCTTGGCCAACCAGTACAGGAGCTCCTACGAGCAGTACTTC.

The rearrangement joins TRBV5-5 to TRBJ2-7; TRBD1 agrees at 7 bases. With V trimmed by 2 bases and J by 5 bases, 4 bases remained unmatched. The CDR3 extends over 13 amino acids. Germline CDR1 and CDR2: SGHKS and YYEKEE (reference sequence). The CDR3, as DNA: TGTGCCAGCAGCTTACCCGGGACAGACGAGCAGTACTTC. It is translated as CASSLPGTDEQYF. Together with reference TRBV5-5 and TRBJ2-7, the CDR3 gives the full variable domain: DAGVTQSPTHLIKTRGQQVTLRCSPISGHKSVSWYQQVLGQGPQFIFQYYEKEERGRGNFPDRFSARQFPNYSSELNVNALLLGDSALYLCASSLPGTDEQYFGPGTRLTVT.

The rearrangement uses TRBV11-2 and TRBJ2-7; 7 bases agree with TRBD1. This CDR3 comprises 16 residues. V was clipped by 2 bases and J by 5 bases; unmatched bases: 12. Germline V lookup: CDR1 SGHAT, CDR2 FQNNGV. CDR3 sequence reads: CASSLSAAGGVDEQYF. The CDR3 DNA sequence: TGTGCCAGCAGCTTATCCGCGGCAGGGGGTGTCGACGAGCAGTACTTC.

The chain has TRBV27 and TRBJ1-3; D perhaps matches TRBD1 (5 bases). Trimming stripped 0 bases from V and 3 bases from J, with 9 bases between. There are 15 residues in the CDR3. Germline V CDR1 and CDR2: MNHEY, SMNVEV (reference sequence). This chain's CDR3 is CASSLSWGFGNTIYF. CDR3 sequence (DNA): TGTGCCAGCAGTTTATCGTGGGGGTTTGGAAACACCATATATTTT.

The V and J genes are TRBV5-4 and TRBJ1-1; 7 bases agree with TRBD1. The CDR3 covers 14 residues. The germline gives CDR1 SGHNT, CDR2 YYREEE (reference sequence). Trimming took 4 bases from V and 7 from J; bases not matched to a gene: 10. CDR3 sequence: CASSAGGQPFEAFF. The CDR3 DNA follows: TGTGCCAGCAGCGCAGGGGGACAGCCATTTGAAGCTTTCTTT.

This chain connects TRBV28 to TRBJ2-7; possibly TRBD1 or TRBD2 for D (5 bases each). The V gene lost 2 bases and the J gene lost 0 bases, with 8 bases spanning the gap. CDR3 length: 14 residues. Per the germline V gene, CDR1 is MDHEN and CDR2 is SYDVKM. The CDR3 DNA follows: TGTGCCAGCAGTTTAGGTGGGGGCTCCTACGAGCAGTACTTC. Translating gives CASSLGGGSYEQYF.

This sequence joins TRBV6-8 and TRBJ2-1; D might be TRBD1 or TRBD2, each matching 6 bases. Germline V CDR1 and CDR2: MNHGY, SAAAGT. CDR3 length equals 17 residues. V dropped 9 bases and J dropped 4 bases, with 25 bases sitting between them. The CDR3 coding sequence is TGTGCCAGGGCCTCGGGGGCTACGGGACACCTTTACAATGAGCAGTTCTTC. As protein: CARASGATGHLYNEQFF.

This clone was seen just once. This rearrangement joins TRBV10-2 to TRBJ2-3; D may match TRBD1 or TRBD2 (6 bases each). This CDR3 comprises 19 residues. V was pared by 8 bases and J by 0 bases, with 27 bases between. Germline V gives CDR1 WSHSY, CDR2 SAAADI. Here the CDR3 reads CASGGGGSPELQSTDTQYF. In nucleotides, the CDR3 is TGCGCCAGCGGAGGGGGAGGCTCGCCTGAATTACAAAGCACAGATACGCAGTATTTT.

The V call is TRBV29-1, the J call TRBJ1-1; weak D call: TRBD1 (6 bases). V was trimmed by 2 bases and J by 6 bases, leaving 16 bases between them. CDR1 and CDR2 from the germline V gene are SQVTM and ANQGSEA. This CDR3 has 14 residues. The CDR3 sequence: CSVEKGYGGSEAFF. Here the CDR3 DNA reads TGCAGCGTTGAAAAGGGTTACGGGGGCTCTGAAGCTTTCTTT.

This clone was recorded only once. DNA of the CDR3: TGTGCCAGTAGTATATTAGGGACAGGGACCACAGATACGCAGTATTTT. This translates into CASSILGTGTTDTQYF. V gene TRBV19 combines with J gene TRBJ2-3, with 9 bases matching TRBD1. This CDR3 has 16 residues. The trim removed 2 bases at V and 2 bases at J, leaving 5 bases unmatched. In germline, CDR1 is LNHDA, CDR2 SQIVND (reference sequence).

The chain uses TRBV14 and TRBJ2-1, with 14 bases fitting TRBD2. V was clipped by 5 bases and J by 7 bases; unmatched bases: 7. The CDR3 is 16 residues long. CDR1 SGHDN and CDR2 FVKESK come from the germline V gene. CDR3 region: CASSYGLAGGSNEQFF. CDR3 coding DNA: TGTGCCAGCAGCTACGGACTAGCGGGAGGTTCGAATGAGCAGTTCTTC. The complete variable domain, with remaining parts taken from reference TRBV14 and TRBJ2-1, reads EAGVTQFPSHSVIEKGQTVTLRCDPISGHDNLYWYRRVMGKEIKFLLHFVKESKQDESGMPNNRFLAERTGGTYSTLKVQPAELEDSGVYFCASSYGLAGGSNEQFFGPGTRLTVL.

This clone was found once. V gene TRBV15 combines with J gene TRBJ2-5, with D perhaps given as TRBD1 or TRBD2 (5 bases each). V was clipped by 3 bases and J by 3 bases, with 5 bases between them. Germline V lookup: CDR1 LNHNV, CDR2 YYDKDF (reference sequence). The CDR3 is made up of 12 amino acids. The CDR3 sequence is CATSRGEETQYF. The CDR3, as DNA: TGTGCCACCAGCAGGGGGGAAGAGACCCAGTACTTC.

The chain joins TRBV5-1 to TRBJ2-5; 11 bases are shared with TRBD2. CDR1 and CDR2 from the germline V gene are SGHRS and YFSETQ. The CDR3 sequence is 14 residues long. The J segment lost 4 bases and the V segment lost 7 bases, leaving 6 bases of the junction unmatched. This CDR3 reads CASLQLAGVETQYF. As DNA, the CDR3 is TGCGCCAGCCTACAACTAGCGGGAGTAGAGACCCAGTACTTC. The whole variable domain, filled in from reference TRBV5-1 and TRBJ2-5, reads KAGVTQTPRYLIKTRGQQVTLSCSPISGHRSVSWYQQTPGQGLQFLFEYFSETQRNKGNFPGRFSGRQFSNSRSEMNVSTLELGDSALYLCASLQLAGVETQYFGPGTRLLVL.

This chain connects TRBV6-4 to TRBJ1-2; D call uncertain. This CDR3 is 14 amino acids long. Trimming removed 2 bases at V and 0 bases at J, with 7 bases between. Germline V CDR1 and CDR2: MRHNA, SNTAGT. The CDR3 reads CASSDGGANYGYTF. The CDR3 DNA is TGTGCCAGCAGTGACGGCGGAGCTAACTATGGCTACACCTTC.

V and J are TRBV5-1 and TRBJ2-1, with TRBD2 matching 9 bases. This CDR3 has 18 residues. Germline V gene lookup returns CDR1 SGHRS and CDR2 YFSETQ. The ends lost 3 bases at V and 7 bases at J; junction bases unmatched: 17. The CDR3 sequence is CASSWTVYVAGVSNEQFF. The CDR3 bases are TGCGCCAGCAGCTGGACAGTATACGTAGCGGGAGTTAGTAATGAGCAGTTCTTC.

V usage is TRBV9 and J usage is TRBJ1-2, with no clear D. CDR3 length equals 14 residues. Trimming took 2 bases from V and 7 from J, leaving 15 bases between them. Germline-derived CDR1 and CDR2 are SGDLS and YYNGEE. DNA for the CDR3: TGTGCCAGCAGCGTTCTGTCGGGAGACCTTGGCTACACCTTC. Its protein product is CASSVLSGDLGYTF.

The chain recombines TRBV5-1 with TRBJ1-4, with 10 bases identical to TRBD1. V shed 1 base and J 0 bases; nucleotides not matched to a gene: 6. This CDR3 comprises 18 residues. Germline CDR1 reads SGHRS; CDR2 reads YFSETQ. The CDR3 is CASSLTGTGVATNEKLFF. The CDR3 bases are TGCGCCAGCAGCTTGACCGGGACAGGGGTTGCAACTAATGAAAAACTGTTTTTT.

The chain employs TRBV27 and TRBJ1-1, with D maybe TRBD1 (6 bases). The CDR3 sequence is 14 residues long. CDR1 MNHEY and CDR2 SMNVEV come from the germline V gene (reference sequence). Trimming stripped 8 bases from V and 4 bases from J, with 17 bases between. The CDR3 sequence is CASLPLRGATEAFF. CDR3 DNA sequence: TGTGCCAGCCTCCCCCTCAGGGGCGCCACTGAAGCTTTCTTT.

This chain links TRBV11-3 with TRBJ2-1; weak D call: TRBD1 (6 bases). Trimming removed 2 bases at V and 8 bases at J, with 13 bases between. This CDR3 is 14 amino acids long. CDR1 and CDR2 from the germline V gene are SGHNT and YENEEA. Written as DNA, the CDR3 is TGTGCCAGCAGCTTATCATTACAGGGTGATGAGCAGTTCTTC. Its translation: CASSLSLQGDEQFF.

The V gene is TRBV5-6, the J gene TRBJ2-1, with a possible D match to TRBD2 (5 bases). CDR3 size: 15 residues. The V gene's germline CDR1 is SGHDT and CDR2 YYEEEE. V gave up 0 bases and J gave up 8 bases, with 15 bases separating them. The CDR3 sequence is CASSLARDGFDEQFF. In DNA form, the CDR3 reads TGTGCCAGCAGCTTGGCACGGGATGGGTTCGATGAGCAGTTCTTC.

This clone turned up a few times. The chain links TRBV15 to TRBJ2-1; 7 nucleotides line up with TRBD1. The CDR3 loop spans 15 amino acids. V lost 2 bases and J lost 5; bases outside the gene matches: 6. Looked up from germline, CDR1 is LNHNV and CDR2 is YYDKDF (reference sequence). The CDR3 region has the DNA TGTGCCACCAGCAGACTCACAGGGGTAAACAATGAGCAGTTCTTC. Translation gives CATSRLTGVNNEQFF. Based on the CDR3 plus reference TRBV15 and TRBJ2-1, the full variable domain is DAMVIQNPRYQVTQFGKPVTLSCSQTLNHNVMYWYQQKSSQAPKLLFHYYDKDFNNEADTPDNFQSRRPNTSFCFLDIRSPGLGDTAMYLCATSRLTGVNNEQFFGPGTRLTVL.

The chain employs TRBV12-3 or TRBV12-4 and TRBJ1-1; no reliable D call. The CDR3 contains 12 residues. The V gene lost 3 bases and the J gene lost 2 bases, with 4 bases spanning the gap. The CDR3 is CASSLGNTEAFF. CDR3 nucleotide sequence: TGTGCCAGCAGTTTGGGTAACACTGAAGCTTTCTTT.

The V gene is TRBV2, the J gene TRBJ2-7; 9 bases align to TRBD1. Germline CDR1 SNHLY, CDR2 FYNNEI. This CDR3 is built from 20 residues. J lost 6 bases, V lost 2 bases, and 23 bases had no gene match. This CDR3 is CASSEPTGRQGGLRTSEQYF. The CDR3 nucleotides are TGTGCCAGCAGTGAACCGACGGGTAGACAGGGGGGATTAAGAACTAGCGAGCAGTACTTC.

The CDR3 DNA follows: TGTGCCAGCAGTTACCAGGGTACGCCCTACAATGAGCAGTTCTTC. Translation gives CASSYQGTPYNEQFF. The chain couples TRBV6-5 to TRBJ2-1, with a tentative D call TRBD1 (5 bases). CDR1 is MNHEY and CDR2 is SVGAGI in the germline V gene. V was trimmed by 2 bases and J by 2 bases, leaving 10 bases between them. The CDR3 is 15 amino acids.

This rearrangement joins TRBV5-1 to TRBJ1-5; D ambiguous. V lost 2 bases and J 7 bases, leaving 10 bases between the germline ends. The CDR3 is 13 amino acids. CDR1 is SGHRS and CDR2 is YFSETQ in the germline V gene. The CDR3 sequence: CASSFESSQPQHF. In DNA, the CDR3 is TGCGCCAGCAGCTTCGAGTCCTCGCAGCCCCAGCATTTT.

The CDR3 DNA sequence: TGTGCCAGCAGCGTAGCATCGGGAGGACACCTGAACACTGAAGCTTTCTTT. Amino acid sequence: CASSVASGGHLNTEAFF. This rearrangement joins TRBV9 to TRBJ1-1; tentatively, D is TRBD1 (5 bases). Germline V gene sequence: CDR1 SGDLS, CDR2 YYNGEE. Trimming cost V 0 bases and J 0 bases, with 15 bases left between them. The CDR3 extends over 17 amino acids.

The chain links TRBV7-8 to TRBJ2-6, with D hard to call. Per germline, CDR1 SGHVS and CDR2 FQNEAQ. The CDR3 sequence is 16 residues long. Trimming cost V 3 bases and J 4 bases, with 13 bases left between them. The CDR3 loop is CASSFAGSPGANVLTF. As DNA, the CDR3 is TGTGCCAGCAGCTTCGCAGGCTCCCCGGGGGCCAACGTCCTGACTTTC.